This TCR beta chain was sequenced for a study of tumor and adjacent non-tumor tissue in lung cancer. Study information: There were around 11 adenocarcinoma, 2 squamous cell carcinoma and 1 small cell lung cancer cases. Study-wide results and caveats: Top 100 clones took a larger repertoire share in normal lung.

The library came from three nested PCR rounds adapted from ARM-PCR protocols. Via MiXCR, TCRdb re-called the multiplex PCR reads, giving one row per CDR3 protein. Of under 150,000 distinct CDR3 sequences in the sample, around 65% were seen once. No cell sorting was done before RNA was extracted from the tissue. Donors were chemotherapy-naive, newly diagnosed lung cancer surgical patients in China, August–late 2014. The V and J ends lost 4 bases and 2 bases, in that order; junction bases with no gene match: 9. CDR3 length equals 15 residues. Per germline, CDR1 DFQATT and CDR2 SNEGSKA (reference sequence). As concerns this clonotype: What it recognizes is unknown.

The chain links TRBV20-1 to TRBJ2-7; TRBD1 matches 9 bases. The specimen was lung tumor tissue. The clonotype originates from a man aged 60-69 years with small cell lung cancer. In nucleotides, the CDR3 is TGCAGTGCTATGCAAGACAGGGGGTCTACCTACGAGCAGTACGTC. This translates into CSAMQDRGSTYEQYV.